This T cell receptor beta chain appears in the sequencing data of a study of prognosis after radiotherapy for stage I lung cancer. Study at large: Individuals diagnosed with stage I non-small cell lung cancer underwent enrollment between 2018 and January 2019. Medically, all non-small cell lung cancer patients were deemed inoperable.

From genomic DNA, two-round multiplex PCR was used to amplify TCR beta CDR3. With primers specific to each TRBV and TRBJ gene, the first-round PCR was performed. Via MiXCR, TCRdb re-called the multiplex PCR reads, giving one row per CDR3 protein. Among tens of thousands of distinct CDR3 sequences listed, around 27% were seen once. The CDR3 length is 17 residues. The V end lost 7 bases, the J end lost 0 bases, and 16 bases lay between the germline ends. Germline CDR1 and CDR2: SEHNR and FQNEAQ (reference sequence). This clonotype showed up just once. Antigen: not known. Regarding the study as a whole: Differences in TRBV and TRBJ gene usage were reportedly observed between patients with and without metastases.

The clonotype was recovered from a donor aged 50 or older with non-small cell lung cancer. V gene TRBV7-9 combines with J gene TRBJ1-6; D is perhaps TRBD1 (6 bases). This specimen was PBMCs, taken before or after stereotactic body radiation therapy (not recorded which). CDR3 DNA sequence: TGTGCCAGCAAAGAGGGGCAGGGGAGCTCCTATAATTCACCCCTCCACTTT. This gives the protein CASKEGQGSSYNSPLHF.